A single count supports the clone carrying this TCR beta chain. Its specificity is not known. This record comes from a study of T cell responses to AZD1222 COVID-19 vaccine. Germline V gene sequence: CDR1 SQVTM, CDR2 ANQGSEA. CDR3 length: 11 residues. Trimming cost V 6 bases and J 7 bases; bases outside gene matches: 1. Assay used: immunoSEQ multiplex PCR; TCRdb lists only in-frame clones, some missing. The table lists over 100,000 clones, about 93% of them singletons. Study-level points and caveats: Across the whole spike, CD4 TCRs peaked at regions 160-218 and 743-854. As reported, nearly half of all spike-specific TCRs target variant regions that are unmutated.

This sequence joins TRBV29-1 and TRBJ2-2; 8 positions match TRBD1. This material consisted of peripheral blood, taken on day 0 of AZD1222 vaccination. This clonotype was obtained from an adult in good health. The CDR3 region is CSVDRGGELFF. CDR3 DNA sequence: TGCAGCGTCGACAGGGGCGGGGAGCTGTTTTTT.